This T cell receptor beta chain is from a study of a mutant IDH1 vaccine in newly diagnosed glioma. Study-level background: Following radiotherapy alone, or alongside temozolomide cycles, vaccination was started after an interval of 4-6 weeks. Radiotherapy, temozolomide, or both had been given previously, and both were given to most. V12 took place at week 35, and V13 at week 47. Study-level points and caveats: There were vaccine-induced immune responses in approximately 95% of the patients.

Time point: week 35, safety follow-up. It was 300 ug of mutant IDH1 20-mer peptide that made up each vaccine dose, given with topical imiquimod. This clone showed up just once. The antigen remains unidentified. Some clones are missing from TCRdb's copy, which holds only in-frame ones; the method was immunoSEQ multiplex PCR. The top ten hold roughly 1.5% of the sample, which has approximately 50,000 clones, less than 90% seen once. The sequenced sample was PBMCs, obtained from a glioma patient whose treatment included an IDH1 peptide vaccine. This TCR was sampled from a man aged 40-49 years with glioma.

CDR3 residues: CAIAGQGDYEQYF. Here the CDR3 DNA reads TGTGCCATCGCCGGACAGGGTGATTACGAGCAGTACTTC. The chain couples TRBV7-9 to TRBJ2-7, with TRBD1 identical over 8 bases. The CDR3 totals 13 residues. Germline V CDR1 and CDR2: SEHNR, FQNEAQ (reference sequence). V lost 10 bases and J lost 4; bases outside the gene matches: 9. Supplemented by reference TRBV7-9 and TRBJ2-7, the full variable domain reads DTGVSQNPRHKITKRGQNVTFRCDPISEHNRLYWYRQTLGQGPEFLTYFQNEAQLEKSRLLSDRFSAERPKGSFSTLEIQRTEQGDSAMYLCAIAGQGDYEQYFGPGTRLTVT.